This is a list of T cell receptor beta chains from one sample in a study of blood T cell repertoires in COVID-19. The repertoire was sequenced with immunoSEQ multiplex PCR; TCRdb's copy has only in-frame clones and lacks some. The table lists roughly 100,000 clones, about 90% of them singletons. The specimen was peripheral blood. The receptors were gathered from a woman aged 60-75 years with acute or convalescent COVID-19. Both conserved end residues are part of each CDR3. D genes are given only for firm matches. Part of the rows lack a size; the others show once, few, many or a class for expanded clones.

size	D	V	J	DNA	CDR3
.	TRBD1	TRBV5-6	TRBJ1-5	TGTGCCAGCAGCTTGGGTGGACAGGGTCAGCCCCAGCATTTT	CASSLGGQGQPQHF
.	.	TRBV28	TRBJ1-1	TGTGCCAGCAGTTTATGGGGGACAATACGGACGACTTTCTTT	CASSLWGTIRTTFF
.	TRBD2	TRBV3-1/TRBV3-2	TRBJ2-1	TGTGCCAGCAGCCGCGAAGCGGGAATGTACAATGAGCAGTTCTTC	CASSREAGMYNEQFF
.	TRBD1	TRBV6-5	TRBJ1-2	TGTGCCAGCAGTTACTCGGGACAGAGACATGGCTACACCTTC	CASSYSGQRHGYTF
.	.	TRBV2	TRBJ1-2	TGTGCCAGCAGTCCGGATGGGGCCTATGGCTACACCTTC	CASSPDGAYGYTF
.	.	TRBV11-2	TRBJ1-1	TGTGCCAGCAGTTACAGGGAAAACACTGAAGCTTTCTTT	CASSYRENTEAFF
.	.	TRBV29-1	TRBJ1-3	TGCAGCGTAGCCGGGACACAGGTCGGAAACACCATATATTTT	CSVAGTQVGNTIYF
.	.	TRBV19	TRBJ1-5	TGTGCCAGTAACGGATTGGGGGGAGATCAGCCCCAGCATTTT	CASNGLGGDQPQHF
.	TRBD1	TRBV18	TRBJ1-2	TGTGCCAGCTCACCCGGGACAGGGGGTAACTATGGCTACACCTTC	CASSPGTGGNYGYTF
.	TRBD2	TRBV2	TRBJ2-1	TGTGCCAGCAGTGCCTTTGGGACTAGCGTTAATGAGCAGTTCTTC	CASSAFGTSVNEQFF
.	.	TRBV9	TRBJ1-1	TGTGCCAGCAGCGGGCCAGGGGCTATGAACACTGAAGCTTTCTTT	CASSGPGAMNTEAFF
.	TRBD1	TRBV3-1/TRBV3-2	TRBJ2-1	TGTGCCAGCAGCCAAGGGGGTCAGGGGGTCTCTTCACCCTACAATGAGCAGTTCTTC	CASSQGGQGVSSPYNEQFF
.	TRBD2	TRBV7-9	TRBJ2-1	TGTGCCAGCAGCCCAGGCCTTAGCGGGCTCTACAATGAGCAGTTCTTC	CASSPGLSGLYNEQFF
.	.	TRBV9	TRBJ1-1	TGTGCCAGCAGCGCGAACCTACAGGGAATGGGCACTGAAGCTTTCTTT	CASSANLQGMGTEAFF
few	.	TRBV5-1	TRBJ1-1	TGCGCCAGCCGACGCGACAGCTTGAACACTGAAGCTTTCTTT	CASRRDSLNTEAFF
.	.	TRBV3-1/TRBV3-2	TRBJ1-1	TGTGCCAGCAGCACACACCCCTCGGGGACTGAAGCTTTCTTT	CASSTHPSGTEAFF
.	TRBD2	TRBV15	TRBJ2-1	TGTGCCACCAGCAGGGGACTAGCCAATGAGCAGTTCTTC	CATSRGLANEQFF
.	.	TRBV2	TRBJ1-3	TGTGCCAGCAGCGCTACTCCAGGGTTTTTCTATGGAAACACCATATATTTT	CASSATPGFFYGNTIYF
once	.	TRBV29-1	TRBJ1-1	TGCAGCGTTGTGGGACGGGGGTATAGCACTGAAGCTTTCTTT	CSVVGRGYSTEAFF
.	TRBD2	TRBV18	TRBJ2-1	TGTGCCAGCTCACCAGGGACTAGCGGGAGGAATGAGCAGTTCTTC	CASSPGTSGRNEQFF
.	.	TRBV25-1	TRBJ1-2	TGTGCCAGCAGTAAGGGGATGGCTAACTATGGCTACACCTTC	CASSKGMANYGYTF
.	.	TRBV6-5	TRBJ1-2	TGTGCCAGCAGTTACTCGACGACTGGATTCTACTATGGCTACACCTTC	CASSYSTTGFYYGYTF
.	.	TRBV30	TRBJ1-4	TGTGCCTGGAGGGTGGCAGAGGGTGAAAAACTGTTTTTT	CAWRVAEGEKLFF
.	TRBD1	TRBV5-4	TRBJ1-3	TGTGCCAGCAGCTCCAGGGGGCAATCGGGAAACACCATATATTTT	CASSSRGQSGNTIYF
.	.	TRBV29-1	TRBJ2-5	TGCAGCGGTGCCCTAGCTGCGACCCAGTACTTC	CSGALAATQYF